This T cell receptor beta chain was sequenced in a study of OX40 agonist ivuxolimab in advanced cancers. Study-level information: Ivuxolimab was administered intravenously to patients at 0.01 to 10 mg/kg every 2 weeks.

This table comes from immunoSEQ multiplex PCR, and its TCRdb copy is limited to in-frame clones, with some not included. The data contain about 13,000 clones, 67% of them singletons. General study results and limits: Antigen specificity was not determined for the expanded peripheral T cells.

In the case of this clone: What it recognizes is unknown. Germline and junction disagree at one end, which may indicate a read error.

Per germline, CDR1 SEHNR and CDR2 FQNEAQ (reference sequence). The CDR3 sequence is 18 residues long. The chain joins TRBV7-9 to TRBJ2-1, with D maybe TRBD2 (5 bases). This clonotype originated in an adult with an advanced solid tumor such as melanoma, head and neck, liver or kidney cancer. The sample consisted of CD4+ or CD8+ T cells sorted from blood, taken in a trial of the OX40 agonist ivuxolimab. The chain's CDR3 is CASSSGITAMSFHNEQFF. The CDR3 DNA follows: TGCGCCAGCAGCTCCGGGATTACAGCGATGTCTTTCCACAATGAGCAGTTCTTC.